A selection of T cell receptor beta chains follows, all from one sample in a study of T-cell reconstitution after alpha-beta-depleted transplantation in children. TCRdb itself ran the PCR reads through MiXCR, one entry per CDR3 protein. The table shows around 800,000 distinct CDR3 sequences, with 15% to 20% occurring only once. The sequences come from PBMCs, mostly from graft donor cells, collected 360 days after TCRalphabeta/CD19-depleted stem cell transplant. These receptors all stem from a male patient under 18 who had a stem cell transplant for acute lymphoblastic leukemia, so the T cells may come from the graft donor. The CDR3 runs from the conserved cysteine through the conserved F or W. Each record gives: D gene, J gene, clone size, V gene, CDR3 DNA, CDR3 protein. D genes are given only for firm matches. Part of the rows lack a size; the others show once, few, many or a class for expanded clones.

>.|TRBJ1-1|many|TRBV20-1
TGCAGTGCCCGGGAGGGCGGGGGCACTGAAGCTTTCTTT
CSAREGGGTEAFF
>.|TRBJ1-5|few|TRBV7-9
TGTGCCAGCAGCTTAGCCGGGGGCGGATTTGAGCCCCAGCATTTT
CASSLAGGGFEPQHF
>.|TRBJ1-1|few|TRBV2
TGTGCCAGCACCCGAGACCGCATGAACACTGAAGCTTTCTTT
CASTRDRMNTEAFF
>TRBD2|TRBJ2-5|.|TRBV6-2/TRBV6-3
TGTGCCAGCAGTTACAGCGGGAGGGTTCAAGAGACCCAGTACTTC
CASSYSGRVQETQYF
>TRBD1|TRBJ2-7|many|TRBV29-1
TGCAGCGCGGCAAGGGACAGCTCCTACGAGCAGTACTTC
CSAARDSSYEQYF
>.|TRBJ1-5|few|TRBV19
TGTGCCAGTAGTATCTGGGGGAACCAGCCCCAGCATTTT
CASSIWGNQPQHF
>.|TRBJ2-3|many|TRBV25-1
TGTGCCAGCAGCTTAGGGGAACTGAGCACAGATACGCAGTATTTT
CASSLGELSTDTQYF
>.|TRBJ2-2|few|TRBV7-9
TGTGCCAGCAGCTCCTTCCGGGGGCGGAACACCGGGGAGCTGTTTTTT
CASSSFRGRNTGELFF
>TRBD1|TRBJ1-5|.|TRBV20-1
TGCAGTGCTGGGCCCCCGGACAGGGCAGTAAGGAATCAGCCCCAGCATTTT
CSAGPPDRAVRNQPQHF
>.|TRBJ1-2|many|TRBV20-1
TGCAGTGCTAGGGACAGTCCTAACTATGGCTACACCTTC
CSARDSPNYGYTF
>TRBD1|TRBJ2-7|few|TRBV7-3
TGTGCCAGCAGCTTAACGCGGACAGGGGGCTACGAGCAGTACTTC
CASSLTRTGGYEQYF
>.|TRBJ2-5|.|TRBV12-3/TRBV12-4
TGTGCCAGCGGGCCAATGGCAGTAGAGACCCAGTACTTC
CASGPMAVETQYF
>.|TRBJ2-7|many|TRBV12-3/TRBV12-4
TGTGCCAGCAGTTTTACGGGAAACTACGAGCAGTACTTC
CASSFTGNYEQYF
>TRBD2|TRBJ2-1|.|TRBV18
TGTGCCAGCTCTCTCTTTTCCGGGACTAGCGGATACAATGAGCAGTTCTTC
CASSLFSGTSGYNEQFF
>.|TRBJ2-1|.|TRBV6-5
TGTGCCAGCAGTTACTCTAGCGGCAAAACTTACAATGAGCAGTTCTTC
CASSYSSGKTYNEQFF
>.|TRBJ2-7|.|TRBV10-3
TGTGCCATCAGTGAAGTAGACGTAGGAGGCGAGCAGTACTTC
CAISEVDVGGEQYF
>TRBD1|TRBJ1-1|few|TRBV28
TGTGCCAGCAGTGACAGGGGTGGTCATGAGAACACTGAAGCTTTCTTT
CASSDRGGHENTEAFF
>.|TRBJ1-6|few|TRBV27
TGTGCCAGCAGCGGAGGGGGGCTTTCACCCCTCCACTTT
CASSGGGLSPLHF
>TRBD2|TRBJ2-7|few|TRBV4-2
TGTGCCAGCAGCCGACCCGTAACCGAGGACAGGACTAGCGGATACGAGCAGTACTTC
CASSRPVTEDRTSGYEQYF
>TRBD2|TRBJ2-3|.|TRBV27
TGTGCCAGCAGCACCGGGACTAGCGGGAGCCGGGGCTACGATACGCAGTATTTT
CASSTGTSGSRGYDTQYF
>.|TRBJ2-1|few|TRBV5-1
TGCGCCAGCAGAGTACTGGCGGATTACAATGAGCAGTTCTTC
CASRVLADYNEQFF
>TRBD1|TRBJ1-1|.|TRBV2
TGTGCCAGCAGTGAACCCCGGACAGGGGGCGTGAGAACTGAAGCTTTCTTT
CASSEPRTGGVRTEAFF
>.|TRBJ2-2|.|TRBV10-1
TGCGCCAGCAGGAAATCCGGGAACACCGGGGAGCTGTTTTTT
CASRKSGNTGELFF
>.|TRBJ2-7|.|TRBV6-1
TGTGCCAGCCCGCGACAGGCCGGGGACTTTAATTCCTACGAGCAGTACTTC
CASPRQAGDFNSYEQYF
>.|TRBJ1-5|.|TRBV10-3
TGTGCCATCAGTGAATGGGTACTCCCTAATCAGCCCCAGCATTTT
CAISEWVLPNQPQHF